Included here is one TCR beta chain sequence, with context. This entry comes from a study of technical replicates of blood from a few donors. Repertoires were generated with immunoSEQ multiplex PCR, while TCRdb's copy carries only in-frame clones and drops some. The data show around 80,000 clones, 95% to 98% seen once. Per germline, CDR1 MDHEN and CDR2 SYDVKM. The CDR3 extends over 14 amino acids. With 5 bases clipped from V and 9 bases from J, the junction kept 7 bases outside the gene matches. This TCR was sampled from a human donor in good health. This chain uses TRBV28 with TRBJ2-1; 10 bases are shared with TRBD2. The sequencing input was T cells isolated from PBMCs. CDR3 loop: CASSALAGLGEQFF. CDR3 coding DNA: TGTGCCAGCAGTGCACTAGCGGGATTAGGTGAGCAGTTCTTC.